The 22 T cell receptor beta chains listed next were all sequenced from one sample in a study of cytomegalovirus exposure and HLA in healthy donors. TCRdb's copy holds only in-frame clones and misses some; the assay was immunoSEQ multiplex PCR. The sample lists some 170,000 clones, around 85% occurring once. Sequencing input: PBMCs. The receptors originated from a young man in good health and CMV-seropositive.

The chain links TRBV11-2 to TRBJ1-2, with 11 bases lining up with TRBD1. The germline gives CDR1 SGHAT, CDR2 FQNNGV. The CDR3 has 13 residues. With 7 bases clipped from V and 8 bases from J, the junction kept 6 bases outside the gene matches. The CDR3 loop is CASTLDRGRGYTF. The CDR3 DNA sequence: TGTGCCAGCACCCTGGACAGGGGGCGAGGCTACACCTTC.

Notes on this clone: The junction shows a germline mismatch at one end, possibly a read error. The gene calls are TRBV7-7 and TRBJ2-2, with 10 bases that match TRBD1. The CDR3 extends over 15 amino acids. CDR1 is SSHAT and CDR2 is FNYEAQ in the germline V gene (reference sequence). The CDR3 DNA reads TGTGCTAGCAGCCCGGGACAGGGGAAGACCGGGGAGCTGTTTTTT. It codes for CASSPGQGKTGELFF.

This chain joins TRBV9 and TRBJ2-7, with 10 bases matching TRBD1. This CDR3 contains 16 residues. The junction had 9 bases not matched to a gene; V was cut back by 4 bases and J by 2 bases. Germline V gives CDR1 SGDLS, CDR2 YYNGEE. The CDR3 sequence: CASSTAGTGVAYEQYF. CDR3 bases: TGTGCCAGCAGCACGGCCGGGACAGGGGTGGCCTACGAGCAGTACTTC.

The genes are TRBV18 and TRBJ2-7; no firm D call. This CDR3 has 14 amino acids. V lost 3 bases, J lost 2 bases, and 11 bases lay in between. The germline V gene encodes CDR1 KGHSH and CDR2 LQKENI. In nucleotides, the CDR3 is TGTGCCAGCTCACCTCCCGGTCAGGCCTACGAGCAGTACTTC. Protein product: CASSPPGQAYEQYF.

The J gene is TRBJ2-1, the V gene TRBV4-1, with TRBD1 matching over 12 bases. Trimming removed 3 bases from V and 9 bases from J; junction bases left unmatched: 6. Per the germline V gene, CDR1 is MGHRA and CDR2 is YSYEKL. CDR3 length: 15 residues. CDR3 sequence: CASSQGDRGLSEQFF. DNA of the CDR3: TGCGCCAGCAGCCAGGGGGACAGGGGGCTTAGTGAGCAGTTCTTC.

The chain joins TRBV4-1 to TRBJ2-1; 9 nucleotides match TRBD1. Germline V gene lookup returns CDR1 MGHRA and CDR2 YSYEKL. V lost 6 bases to trimming and J lost 2 bases; unmatched junction nucleotides: 8. The CDR3 covers 16 residues. The DNA of the CDR3 is TGCGCCAGCAGGCTAAGGACAGGGGATCCCTACAATGAGCAGTTCTTC. This codes for CASRLRTGDPYNEQFF.

This clone has a handful of counts. The gene calls are TRBV9 and TRBJ1-6; D is uncertain. The germline V gene has CDR1 SGDLS and CDR2 YYNGEE. Deletions cut 10 bases from V and 7 bases from J, with 15 bases between. This CDR3 has 13 amino acids. The CDR3 nucleotides are TGTGCCTACGCGGGATCGGCGAATTCACCCCTCCACTTT. Encoded protein: CAYAGSANSPLHF.

The gene calls are TRBV4-1 and TRBJ1-1, with 8 positions matching TRBD1. The CDR3 totals 18 residues. Germline CDR1 is MGHRA and CDR2 is YSYEKL. With 1 base clipped from V and 0 bases from J, the junction kept 10 bases outside the gene matches. CDR3 coding DNA: TGCGCCAGCAGCCAAGGAGGGGCAGGGGGCTTGATGAACACTGAAGCTTTCTTT. Protein: CASSQGGAGGLMNTEAFF.

This clone was found once. The chain combines TRBV5-8 with TRBJ2-1; the D gene is possibly TRBD2 (6 bases). The V end was cut by 2 bases, the J end by 5 bases, with 17 bases between. The V gene's germline CDR1 is SGHTS and CDR2 YDEGEE. The CDR3 spans 16 residues. DNA of the CDR3: TGTGCCAGCAGCTTCCCCATGGCGGGGCCAGACAATGAGCAGTTCTTC. It is translated as CASSFPMAGPDNEQFF.

CDR3 sequence: CASSSTRVVGANVLTF. CDR3 DNA sequence: TGTGCCAGCAGCTCTACGAGGGTTGTGGGGGCCAACGTCCTGACTTTC. The chain combines TRBV9 with TRBJ2-6; TRBD2 is a possible D gene (5 bases). With 4 bases removed from V and 4 bases from J, the gap between germline ends came to 15 bases. The germline V gene encodes CDR1 SGDLS and CDR2 YYNGEE. This CDR3 region has 16 residues.

The rearrangement joins TRBV2 to TRBJ2-7; 9 positions match TRBD1. CDR1 is SNHLY, CDR2 FYNNEI, per germline. The CDR3 spans 16 residues. V was pared by 6 bases and J by 0 bases, with 9 bases of the junction left unmatched. CDR3 amino acids: CASRADRGGSSYEQYF. The CDR3 nucleotides are TGTGCCAGCAGGGCCGACAGGGGGGGTAGCTCCTACGAGCAGTACTTC.

The chain is built from TRBV27 and TRBJ2-7; 9 bases align to TRBD1. Trimming took 5 bases from V and 3 from J; bases not matched to a gene: 8. The CDR3 runs to 15 residues. Germline CDR1 MNHEY, CDR2 SMNVEV (reference sequence). CDR3 nucleotide sequence: TGTGCCAGCAGTGCAAACAGGGGGCACATCTACGAGCAGTACTTC. Translation gives CASSANRGHIYEQYF.

V and J are TRBV9 and TRBJ2-7; 9 nucleotides agree with TRBD1. V was clipped by 2 bases and J by 2 bases; unmatched bases: 2. The germline CDR1 and CDR2 sequences are SGDLS and YYNGEE. The CDR3 spans 14 residues. The CDR3 sequence: CASSVTGGAYEQYF. CDR3 DNA: TGTGCCAGCAGCGTCACAGGGGGCGCCTACGAGCAGTACTTC.

This clone was observed a single time. The J gene is TRBJ1-3, the V gene TRBV19; a possible D gene is TRBD1 (6 bases). The CDR3 loop spans 15 amino acids. Germline V gene data show CDR1 as LNHDA and CDR2 as SQIVND (reference sequence). V was shortened by 4 bases and J by 5 bases, with 15 bases between the two germline ends. Here the CDR3 DNA reads TGTGCCAGTAGTACAAACGGGACACCGAGAAACACCATATATTTT. Protein: CASSTNGTPRNTIYF.

The rearrangement links TRBV6-1 to TRBJ2-1, with D unresolved. Between the trimmed V and J ends, which lost 6 bases and 8 bases, there was a span of 11 bases. This CDR3 spans 12 amino acids. The germline gives CDR1 MNHNS, CDR2 SASEGT. As DNA, the CDR3 is TGTGCCAGCAGCCCCTGGAGCGATGAGCAGTTCTTC. It translates to CASSPWSDEQFF.

The chain links TRBV6-5 to TRBJ1-2; the D gene is possibly TRBD1 (6 bases). With 8 bases removed from V and 7 bases from J, the gap between germline ends came to 17 bases. CDR3 length equals 13 residues. Germline loops: CDR1 MNHEY, CDR2 SVGAGI. The CDR3 nucleotides are TGTGCCAGCCTAGACAGGTATCTAGGTGGCTACACCTTC. Translated, it gives CASLDRYLGGYTF.

The sample holds a few counts of this clone. The gene calls are TRBV10-3 and TRBJ1-2; 8 bases align to TRBD1. Unmatched junction bases numbered 5, after V lost 7 bases and J lost 4 bases. The CDR3 contains 13 residues. CDR1 is ENHRY, CDR2 SYGVKD, per germline. CDR3 coding DNA: TGTGCCATCATCGACAGGGGCCCCTATGGCTACACCTTC. Amino acid sequence: CAIIDRGPYGYTF.

The chain links TRBV5-1 to TRBJ1-2; TRBD1 is a possible D gene (5 bases). V lost 4 bases to trimming and J lost 3 bases, with 16 bases between them. The CDR3 runs to 15 residues. Germline CDR1 SGHRS, CDR2 YFSETQ. In DNA, the CDR3 is TGCGCCAGCAGCACCGGCGACAGAAGTTACTATGGCTACACCTTC. As protein: CASSTGDRSYYGYTF. The full variable domain, its missing parts supplied by reference TRBV5-1 and TRBJ1-2, is KAGVTQTPRYLIKTRGQQVTLSCSPISGHRSVSWYQQTPGQGLQFLFEYFSETQRNKGNFPGRFSGRQFSNSRSEMNVSTLELGDSALYLCASSTGDRSYYGYTFGSGTRLTVV.

This clone was seen only a few times. This chain connects TRBV7-2 to TRBJ2-7, with TRBD1 identical over 7 bases. The CDR3 length is 15 residues. J was trimmed by 7 bases and V by 5 bases; bases with no gene match: 14. Germline values: CDR1 SGHTA, CDR2 FQGNSA. CDR3 protein: CASSPQGIPTGEQYF. Written as DNA, the CDR3 is TGTGCCAGCAGCCCACAGGGGATCCCAACGGGGGAGCAGTACTTC.

The V and J genes are TRBV30 and TRBJ2-5; 8 nucleotides align to TRBD1. The germline V gene has CDR1 GTSNPN and CDR2 SVGIG (reference sequence). CDR3 length equals 13 residues. Unmatched junction bases numbered 6, after V lost 4 bases and J lost 5 bases. The CDR3 loop reads CAWTGRGLETQYF. DNA of the CDR3: TGTGCCTGGACTGGCAGGGGGCTCGAGACCCAGTACTTC. Full variable domain (outside the CDR3, taken from reference TRBV30 and TRBJ2-5): SQTIHQWPATLVQPVGSPLSLECTVEGTSNPNLYWYRQAAGRGLQLLFYSVGIGQISSEVPQNLSASRPQDRQFILSSKKLLLSDSGFYLCAWTGRGLETQYFGPGTRLLVL.

V is TRBV19 and J is TRBJ2-5; 8 positions match TRBD2. The J segment lost 5 bases and the V segment lost 4 bases, leaving 6 bases of the junction unmatched. Per the germline V gene, CDR1 is LNHDA and CDR2 is SQIVND (reference sequence). The CDR3 length is 14 residues. The CDR3 region has the DNA TGTGCCAGTAGTACTGGACTAGCTGGGGAGACCCAGTACTTC. Its protein is CASSTGLAGETQYF.

The chain combines TRBV2 with TRBJ2-7; D ambiguous. CDR1 is SNHLY, CDR2 FYNNEI, per germline. There are 14 residues in the CDR3. Deletions cut 6 bases from V and 2 bases from J, with 14 bases between. The CDR3 DNA follows: TGTGCCAGCAGGCCGGGTCTCATGGCCTACGAGCAGTACTTC. It translates to CASRPGLMAYEQYF.